This TCR beta chain was retrieved from a study of shared clonotypes between healthy human individuals. Study-level findings and limits: Generally, naive subsets (rather than memory subsets) showed larger estimated richness.

CDR1 SNHLY and CDR2 FYNNEI come from the germline V gene. The CDR3 is 16 residues long. The trim removed 7 bases at V and 4 bases at J, leaving 8 bases unmatched. As concerns this clone: No antigen is known for it.

Assay: immunoSEQ multiplex PCR; the TCRdb copy retains only in-frame clones and omits some. Among hundreds of thousands of clones listed, 73% were seen once. Only Caucasian adults living in Nashville, Tennessee served as donors. The source material was memory CD4+ T cells sorted from blood. Subset: CD45RA-negative fraction. The sequence was collected from a woman aged 25 to 39 in good health. V is TRBV2 and J is TRBJ2-3, with 13 bases aligning to TRBD2. CDR3: CASILQLAGGADTQYF. The CDR3 DNA reads TGTGCCAGCATCCTCCAACTAGCGGGAGGGGCAGATACGCAGTATTTT.